These 19 T cell receptor beta chains were all obtained from the same sample, sequenced in a study of radiotherapy plus CTLA-4 blockade in lung cancer. Here immunoSEQ multiplex PCR was the method, and the copy in TCRdb shows in-frame clones only, minus some. The table shows roughly 68,000 clones, with about 80% occurring only once. The source material was peripheral blood, sampled from a patient treated with radiotherapy plus ipilimumab. The source of these receptors is a human donor with non-small cell lung cancer who had a complete response to radiotherapy plus ipilimumab.

The chain has TRBV5-4 and TRBJ1-1, with D unclear. This CDR3 spans 13 amino acids. Germline CDR1 is SGHNT and CDR2 is YYREEE (reference sequence). The ends were cut back, 0 bases at V and 3 bases at J, with 6 bases in the middle. Here the CDR3 reads CASSLALDTEAFF. The CDR3 DNA reads TGTGCCAGCAGCTTGGCACTCGACACTGAAGCTTTCTTT.

V is TRBV19 and J is TRBJ2-1; possibly TRBD1 or TRBD2 for D (5 bases each). This CDR3 is built from 16 residues. Per germline, CDR1 LNHDA and CDR2 SQIVND (reference sequence). V dropped 7 bases and J dropped 4 bases, with 20 bases sitting between them. The CDR3 nucleotides read TGTGCCAGTACCCCGACGGGGATCCAGGGATACAATGAGCAGTTCTTC. Translated: CASTPTGIQGYNEQFF.

The rearrangement uses TRBV6-5 and TRBJ2-5; 14 nucleotides line up with TRBD2. Germline V gene data show CDR1 as MNHEY and CDR2 as SVGAGI. After removal of 4 bases from V and 5 bases from J, the junction contained 3 bases not matched to a gene. The CDR3 is 15 residues long. The CDR3 region is CASSSGLAGGETQYF. Here the CDR3 DNA reads TGTGCCAGCAGTTCAGGACTAGCGGGAGGCGAGACCCAGTACTTC.

The genes are TRBV30 and TRBJ1-5; tentatively, D is TRBD1 (6 bases). CDR1 and CDR2 (germline): GTSNPN, SVGIG (reference sequence). V lost 2 bases to trimming and J lost 1 base, with 15 bases between them. This CDR3 has 16 amino acids. DNA for the CDR3: TGTGCCTGGAGTCCTTCACAGGGAGCGAGCAATCAGCCCCAGCATTTT. This encodes CAWSPSQGASNQPQHF.

This clone has just one count. This chain connects TRBV6-5 to TRBJ1-6, with a tentative D call TRBD1 (5 bases). Trimming shortened V by 2 bases and J by 7 bases, and 12 bases separated the two germline ends. The CDR3 sequence is 15 residues long. Germline CDR1 and CDR2: MNHEY and SVGAGI. This CDR3 is CASSYDSLGNSPLHF. CDR3 DNA: TGTGCCAGCAGTTACGACAGCCTGGGGAATTCACCCCTCCACTTT.

The rearrangement links TRBV28 to TRBJ1-1; D ambiguous. CDR1 is MDHEN and CDR2 is SYDVKM in the germline V gene. With 6 bases removed from V and 0 bases from J, the gap between germline ends came to 14 bases. The CDR3 is 15 amino acids. The CDR3 region is CASRLSPVMNTEAFF. In DNA, the CDR3 is TGTGCCAGCAGATTGTCTCCCGTTATGAACACTGAAGCTTTCTTT.

The chain uses TRBV11-2 and TRBJ1-5, with a tentative D call TRBD1 (6 bases). Trimming removed 1 base from V and 3 bases from J, with 19 bases in between. There are 18 residues in the CDR3. CDR1 is SGHAT, CDR2 FQNNGV, per germline. In DNA, the CDR3 is TGTGCCAGCAGCTTAGTTCCCACCCATGCAGGGGACAATCAGCCCCAGCATTTT. Encoded protein: CASSLVPTHAGDNQPQHF.

V usage is TRBV5-1 and J usage is TRBJ2-7; D is possibly TRBD1 (6 bases). In germline, CDR1 is SGHRS, CDR2 YFSETQ. The CDR3 spans 17 residues. Between the trimmed V and J ends, which lost 0 bases and 3 bases, there was a span of 19 bases. CDR3 region: CASSLGSGQGKIYEQYV. Here the CDR3 DNA reads TGCGCCAGCAGCTTGGGGTCGGGGCAGGGGAAAATCTACGAGCAGTACGTC.

This chain connects TRBV7-9 to TRBJ2-7; D is undetermined. V was cut by 3 bases and J by 5 bases, with 8 bases left in between. CDR3 length: 12 amino acids. The germline gives CDR1 SEHNR, CDR2 FQNEAQ (reference sequence). CDR3 loop: CASSFRRDEQYF. The CDR3, as DNA: TGTGCCAGCAGCTTTCGACGGGACGAGCAGTACTTC.

This chain joins TRBV6-5 and TRBJ1-5; possibly TRBD1 for D (6 bases). Between the trimmed V and J ends, which lost 8 bases and 7 bases, there was a span of 12 bases. This CDR3 has 12 amino acids. Per the germline V gene, CDR1 is MNHEY and CDR2 is SVGAGI. CDR3 DNA: TGTGCCAGCCACACAGGGTCCCAGCCCCAGCATTTT. Translated, it gives CASHTGSQPQHF.

The rearrangement joins TRBV7-2 to TRBJ2-3; 11 positions agree with TRBD2. The CDR3 sequence is 15 residues long. The J segment lost 3 bases and the V segment lost 3 bases, leaving 2 bases of the junction unmatched. Germline V gene lookup returns CDR1 SGHTA and CDR2 FQGNSA. Here the CDR3 reads CASSFTSGRTDTQYF. CDR3 nucleotide sequence: TGTGCCAGCAGCTTCACTAGCGGGAGAACAGATACGCAGTATTTT. Based on the CDR3 plus reference TRBV7-2 and TRBJ2-3, the full variable domain is GAGVSQSPSNKVTEKGKDVELRCDPISGHTALYWYRQSLGQGLEFLIYFQGNSAPDKSGLPSDRFSAERTGGSVSTLTIQRTQQEDSAVYLCASSFTSGRTDTQYFGPGTRLTVL.

V gene TRBV4-1 combines with J gene TRBJ2-3; D is uncertain. This CDR3 region has 12 residues. Per germline, CDR1 MGHRA and CDR2 YSYEKL. V dropped 3 bases and J dropped 4 bases, with 5 bases sitting between them. The CDR3 bases are TGCGCCAGCAGCCATTATTCAGATACGCAGTATTTT. It yields the protein CASSHYSDTQYF.

This clone was observed a single time. This rearrangement joins TRBV30 to TRBJ1-2; D possibly corresponds to TRBD1 (5 bases). V dropped 3 bases and J dropped 2 bases, with 13 bases sitting between them. Germline assignment: CDR1 GTSNPN and CDR2 SVGIG (reference sequence). The length of the CDR3 is 14 residues. CDR3 nucleotides: TGTGCCTGGAGCCCCTGGGGGGAAAACTATGGCTACACCTTC. It encodes CAWSPWGENYGYTF.

J is TRBJ2-1 and V is TRBV4-3; D uncertain. CDR1 is LGHNA, CDR2 YSLEER, per germline. This CDR3 contains 16 residues. V dropped 0 bases and J dropped 0 bases, with 9 bases sitting between them. The CDR3 loop is CASSQEFQSSYNEQFF. The CDR3 DNA follows: TGCGCCAGCAGCCAAGAGTTTCAGAGCTCCTACAATGAGCAGTTCTTC.

This chain links TRBV21-1 with TRBJ2-7; the table calls TRBD1, which could not be checked here. TRBV21-1 is listed as a pseudogene. The CDR3 has 16 amino acids. The CDR3 DNA follows: TGTGCCAGCAGCGGACGGGGACAGGGGTATCACTACGAGCAGTACGTC. Amino acids: CASSGRGQGYHYEQYV.

The chain is built from TRBV5-5 and TRBJ1-2; the D is unclear. V lost 0 bases, J lost 4 bases, and 10 bases lay in between. The CDR3 is 14 residues long. Germline V gene sequence: CDR1 SGHKS, CDR2 YYEKEE (reference sequence). The CDR3: CASSLAFPAYGYTF. For the CDR3, the DNA is TGTGCCAGCAGCTTGGCTTTTCCAGCCTATGGCTACACCTTC. The full variable domain, with the rest looked up from reference TRBV5-5 and TRBJ1-2, is DAGVTQSPTHLIKTRGQQVTLRCSPISGHKSVSWYQQVLGQGPQFIFQYYEKEERGRGNFPDRFSARQFPNYSSELNVNALLLGDSALYLCASSLAFPAYGYTFGSGTRLTVV.

The J gene is TRBJ1-3, the V gene TRBV15; tentative D call: TRBD1 (6 bases). The germline V and J ends were trimmed by 0 bases and 1 base, with 25 bases remaining between them. Germline V CDR1 and CDR2: LNHNV, YYDKDF (reference sequence). The CDR3 is 21 residues long. This CDR3 reads CATSRDALRDGLQGSGNTIYF. The DNA of the CDR3 is TGTGCCACCAGCAGAGATGCTCTCCGGGACGGCCTTCAGGGGTCTGGAAACACCATATATTTT. Full variable domain (remainder filled in from reference TRBV15 and TRBJ1-3): DAMVIQNPRYQVTQFGKPVTLSCSQTLNHNVMYWYQQKSSQAPKLLFHYYDKDFNNEADTPDNFQSRRPNTSFCFLDIRSPGLGDTAMYLCATSRDALRDGLQGSGNTIYFGEGSWLTVV.

This clone turned up a few times. J is TRBJ2-7 and V is TRBV7-2; 7 nucleotides align to TRBD1. Per the germline V gene, CDR1 is SGHTA and CDR2 is FQGNSA. This CDR3 has 13 amino acids. The trim removed 4 bases at V and 1 base at J, leaving 1 base unmatched. CDR3 bases: TGTGCCAGCAGCTCGGACAGGTCCTACGAGCAGTACTTC. Protein product: CASSSDRSYEQYF.

The rearrangement joins TRBV6-1 to TRBJ1-4, with a weak D call TRBD1 (5 bases). This CDR3 is 14 amino acids long. Trimming shortened V by 7 bases and J by 8 bases, and 17 bases separated the two germline ends. CDR1 is MNHNS and CDR2 is SASEGT in the germline V gene. In DNA, the CDR3 is TGTGCCAGCAAATCGGGGACGCAGTACGAAAAACTGTTTTTT. It is translated as CASKSGTQYEKLFF.